There are many counts of the clone carrying this T cell receptor beta chain. Its antigen remains unidentified. From the reads, TCRdb called clonotypes with MiXCR, one entry per CDR3 protein. The sample carries 560,000 or so distinct CDR3 sequences, about 17% recorded once. This specimen comes from a study of T cell repertoires in cytomegalovirus infection. Study-wide points: HLA-C-restricted CMV-specific TCR beta clonotypes prevailed in the ex vivo response.

Germline V gene data show CDR1 as MNHNS and CDR2 as SASEGT. The CDR3 runs 18 residues. With 1 base clipped from V and 2 bases from J, the junction kept 6 bases outside the gene matches. Sequencing was carried out using CD8+ T cells from PBMCs. The TCR originated in a human donor in good health (CMV status not recorded). Some clones in this sample may be carry-over from other donors' samples. The genes are TRBV6-1 and TRBJ2-5; 14 nucleotides agree with TRBD2. CDR3 sequence reads: CASSEDGLAGGTQETQYF. The CDR3, as DNA: TGTGCCAGCAGTGAAGACGGACTAGCGGGGGGCACACAAGAGACCCAGTACTTC.